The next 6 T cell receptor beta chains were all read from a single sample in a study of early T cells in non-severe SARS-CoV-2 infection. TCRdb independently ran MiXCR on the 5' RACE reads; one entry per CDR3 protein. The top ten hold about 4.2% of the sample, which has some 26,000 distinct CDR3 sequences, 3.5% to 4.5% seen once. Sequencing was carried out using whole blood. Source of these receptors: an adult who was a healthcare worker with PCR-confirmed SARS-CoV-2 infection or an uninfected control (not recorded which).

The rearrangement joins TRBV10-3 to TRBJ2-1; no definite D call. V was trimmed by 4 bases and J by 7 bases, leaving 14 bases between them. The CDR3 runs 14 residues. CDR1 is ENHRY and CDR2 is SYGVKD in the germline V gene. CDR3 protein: CAISASGPQNEQFF. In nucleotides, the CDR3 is TGTGCCATCAGTGCCTCAGGACCCCAAAATGAGCAGTTCTTC.

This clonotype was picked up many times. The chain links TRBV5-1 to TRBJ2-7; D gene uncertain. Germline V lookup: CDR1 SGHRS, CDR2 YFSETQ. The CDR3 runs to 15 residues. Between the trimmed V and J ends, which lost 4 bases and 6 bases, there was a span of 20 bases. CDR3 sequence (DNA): TGCGCCAGCAGCCGAACGCGAGACCCGGGTCTCGAGCAGTACTTC. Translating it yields CASSRTRDPGLEQYF.

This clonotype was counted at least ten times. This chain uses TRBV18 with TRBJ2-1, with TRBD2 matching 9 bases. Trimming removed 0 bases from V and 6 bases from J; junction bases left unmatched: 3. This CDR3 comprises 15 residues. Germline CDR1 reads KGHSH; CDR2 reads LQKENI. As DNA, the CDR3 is TGTGCCAGCTCACCACCGGCGGGAGGGCCCAATGAGCAGTTCTTC. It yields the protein CASSPPAGGPNEQFF. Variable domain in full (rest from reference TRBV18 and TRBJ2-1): NAGVMQNPRHLVRRRGQEARLRCSPMKGHSHVYWYRQLPEEGLKFMVYLQKENIIDESGMPKERFSAEFPKEGPSILRIQQVVRGDSAAYFCASSPPAGGPNEQFFGPGTRLTVL.

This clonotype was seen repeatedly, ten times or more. CDR3 nucleotides: TGCGCCAGCAGCTTGGGGGACGCCATAGCTAACTATGGCTACACCTTC. It encodes CASSLGDAIANYGYTF. The chain employs TRBV5-1 and TRBJ1-2, with D possibly being TRBD1 (5 bases). Trimming stripped 0 bases from V and 0 bases from J, with 12 bases between. Germline V gene data show CDR1 as SGHRS and CDR2 as YFSETQ. The CDR3 is 16 amino acids.

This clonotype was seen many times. CDR3 region: CASSVGAAANEQFF. The CDR3 DNA reads TGTGCCAGCAGCGTAGGGGCGGCGGCAAATGAGCAGTTCTTC. The chain is built from TRBV9 and TRBJ2-1, with D hard to call. Germline CDR1 SGDLS, CDR2 YYNGEE. The CDR3 totals 14 residues. The germline V and J ends were trimmed by 0 bases and 7 bases, with 11 bases remaining between them.

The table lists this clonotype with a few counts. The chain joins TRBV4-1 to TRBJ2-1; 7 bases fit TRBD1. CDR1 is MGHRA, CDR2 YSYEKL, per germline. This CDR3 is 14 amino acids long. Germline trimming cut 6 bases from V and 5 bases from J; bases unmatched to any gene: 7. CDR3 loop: CASRKTGTDNEQFF. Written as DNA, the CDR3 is TGCGCCAGCAGAAAGACAGGGACCGACAATGAGCAGTTCTTC.